This entry is about one T cell receptor (beta chain). This CDR3 is also generated by other DNA sequences in the sample. Trimming removed 0 bases from V and 4 bases from J; junction bases left unmatched: 6. In germline, CDR1 is SQVTM, CDR2 ANQGSEA. CDR3 size: 15 residues. The data belong to a study of T cell changes during pregnancy in multiple sclerosis. TCRdb's copy holds only in-frame clones and misses some; the assay was immunoSEQ multiplex PCR. The repertoire holds 60,000 to 85,000 clones, about 92% seen once, with roughly 1.3% in the top ten. This clonotype originated in a female donor in good health, enrolled as a control in a pregnancy study. V usage is TRBV29-1 and J usage is TRBJ2-7, with TRBD1 matching 10 bases. The specimen was peripheral blood, collected in the second trimester of pregnancy. The CDR3, as DNA: TGCAGCGTTGAAGAAAGTGGGACAGGGGTGTACGAGCAGTACTTC. The encoded protein is CSVEESGTGVYEQYF.